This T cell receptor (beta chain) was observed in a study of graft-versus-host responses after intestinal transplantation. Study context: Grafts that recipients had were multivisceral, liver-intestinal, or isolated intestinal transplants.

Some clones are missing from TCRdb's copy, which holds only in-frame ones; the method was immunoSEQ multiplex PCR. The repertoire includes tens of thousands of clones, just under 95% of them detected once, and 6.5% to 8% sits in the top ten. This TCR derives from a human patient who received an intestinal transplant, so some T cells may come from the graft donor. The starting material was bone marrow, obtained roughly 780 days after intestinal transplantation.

The CDR3 DNA reads TGTGCCAGCAGTCCGCAACTTGAGCAGTTCTTC. This encodes CASSPQLEQFF. The chain carries TRBV6-6 and TRBJ2-1; D unclear. V lost 5 bases to trimming and J lost 9 bases, with 8 bases between them. Germline CDR1 is MNHNY and CDR2 is SVGAGI (reference sequence). The CDR3 runs to 11 residues.